Presented here are 5 T cell receptor beta chains from one specimen sequenced in a study of T-cell memory formation after mild COVID-19. TCRdb reanalysed the 5' RACE reads using MiXCR and keeps one entry per CDR3 protein. The sample lists a few hundred thousand distinct CDR3 sequences, around a sixth occurring once. Sequencing was carried out using PBMCs or a T cell subset sorted from them (not recorded which). The receptors here all came from a man between 18 and 29 years old who had mild COVID-19 (a few samples of this study predate the infection). Cell type and time point are not known.

J is TRBJ1-1 and V is TRBV28; D is possibly TRBD1 (5 bases). The germline V gene has CDR1 MDHEN and CDR2 SYDVKM. The CDR3 spans 15 residues. V was cut by 5 bases and J by 5 bases, with 18 bases left in between. This chain's CDR3 is CASSNPLGELTEAFF. Here the CDR3 DNA reads TGTGCCAGCAGTAACCCGCTGGGGGAGTTGACTGAAGCTTTCTTT.

The chain recombines TRBV7-3 with TRBJ2-3, with TRBD2 matching over 10 bases. CDR1 is SGHTA, CDR2 FQGTGA, per germline. This CDR3 contains 15 residues. Trimming took 5 bases from V and 3 from J; bases not matched to a gene: 5. The chain's CDR3 is CASSPSGGVTDTQYF. The CDR3 bases are TGTGCCAGCAGCCCGAGCGGGGGGGTAACAGATACGCAGTATTTT.

The chain has TRBV7-6 and TRBJ2-3, with D possibly matching TRBD2 (6 bases). Trimming shortened V by 4 bases and J by 3 bases, and 11 bases separated the two germline ends. Germline CDR1 SGHVS, CDR2 FNYEAQ. This CDR3 comprises 14 residues. The CDR3 DNA sequence: TGTGCCAGCAGCTCCTACGCGGGAACAGATACGCAGTATTTT. It codes for CASSSYAGTDTQYF.

This clonotype was observed a few times. The CDR3 region is CSARPSSGGGTDTQYF. The DNA for the CDR3 is TGCAGTGCTAGACCTTCTAGCGGGGGTGGCACAGATACGCAGTATTTT. The rearrangement joins TRBV20-1 to TRBJ2-3, with 10 bases lining up with TRBD2. Germline V gene sequence: CDR1 DFQATT, CDR2 SNEGSKA (reference sequence). The trim removed 2 bases at V and 1 base at J, leaving 6 bases unmatched. The CDR3 is 16 residues long.

This clonotype was found many times. The rearrangement links TRBV12-3 or TRBV12-4 to TRBJ1-1, with 7 bases identical to TRBD1. With V trimmed by 6 bases and J by 4 bases, 5 bases remained unmatched. The CDR3 runs 13 residues. DNA for the CDR3: TGTGCCAGCAGGAGCTCAGGGGGCACTGAAGCTTTCTTT. It codes for CASRSSGGTEAFF.